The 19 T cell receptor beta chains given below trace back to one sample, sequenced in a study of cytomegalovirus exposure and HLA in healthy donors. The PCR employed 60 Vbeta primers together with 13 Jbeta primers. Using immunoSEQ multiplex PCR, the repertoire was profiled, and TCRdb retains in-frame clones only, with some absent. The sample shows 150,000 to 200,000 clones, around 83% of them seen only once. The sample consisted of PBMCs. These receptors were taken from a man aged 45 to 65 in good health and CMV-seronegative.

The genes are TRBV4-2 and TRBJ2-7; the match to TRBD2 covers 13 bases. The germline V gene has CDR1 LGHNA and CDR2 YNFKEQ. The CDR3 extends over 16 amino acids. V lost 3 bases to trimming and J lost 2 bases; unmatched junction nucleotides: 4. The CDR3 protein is CASSQKTSGGTYEQYF. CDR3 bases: TGTGCCAGCAGCCAGAAGACTAGCGGGGGGACCTACGAGCAGTACTTC.

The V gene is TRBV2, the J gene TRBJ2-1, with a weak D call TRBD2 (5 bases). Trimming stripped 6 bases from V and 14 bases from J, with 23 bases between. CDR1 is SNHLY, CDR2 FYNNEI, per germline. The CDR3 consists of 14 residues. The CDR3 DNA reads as TGTGCCAGCAGGGGCCTCGAGGGTGGCCCAACAGAGTTCTTC. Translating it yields CASRGLEGGPTEFF.

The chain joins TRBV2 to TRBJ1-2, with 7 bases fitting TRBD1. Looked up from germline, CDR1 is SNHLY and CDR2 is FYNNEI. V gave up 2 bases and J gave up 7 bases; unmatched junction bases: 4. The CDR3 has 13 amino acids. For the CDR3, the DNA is TGTGCCAGCAGTGAAAAGGGGGCAGGTGGCTACACCTTC. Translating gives CASSEKGAGGYTF.

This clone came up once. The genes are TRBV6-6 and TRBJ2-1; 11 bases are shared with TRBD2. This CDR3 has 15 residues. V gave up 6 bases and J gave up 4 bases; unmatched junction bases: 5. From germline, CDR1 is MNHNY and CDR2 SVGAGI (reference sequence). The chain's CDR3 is CASSPGTSGYNEQFF. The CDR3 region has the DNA TGTGCCAGCAGCCCCGGGACTAGCGGATACAATGAGCAGTTCTTC.

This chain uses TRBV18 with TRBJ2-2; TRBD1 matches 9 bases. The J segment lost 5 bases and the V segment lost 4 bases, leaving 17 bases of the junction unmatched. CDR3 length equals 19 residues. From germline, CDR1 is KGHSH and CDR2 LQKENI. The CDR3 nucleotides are TGTGCCAGCTCACATCACAGGACAGGGGCTAATAGAGATACCGGGGAGCTGTTTTTT. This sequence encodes CASSHHRTGANRDTGELFF.

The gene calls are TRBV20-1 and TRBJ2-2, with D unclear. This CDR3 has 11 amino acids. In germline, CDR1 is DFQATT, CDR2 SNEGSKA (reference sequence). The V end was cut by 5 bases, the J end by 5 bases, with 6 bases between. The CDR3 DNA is TGCAGTGCTTCCCCGACCGGGGAGCTGTTTTTT. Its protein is CSASPTGELFF.

CDR3 sequence: CASNLRDRGFSGYTF. In DNA, the CDR3 is TGTGCCAGTAACCTCCGGGACAGGGGGTTCTCGGGCTACACCTTC. The chain carries TRBV19 and TRBJ1-2, with 11 bases lining up with TRBD1. The germline gives CDR1 LNHDA, CDR2 SQIVND (reference sequence). The CDR3 runs 15 residues. V shed 7 bases and J 8 bases; nucleotides not matched to a gene: 12. The complete variable domain, with remaining parts taken from reference TRBV19 and TRBJ1-2, reads DGGITQSPKYLFRKEGQNVTLSCEQNLNHDAMYWYRQDPGQGLRLIYYSQIVNDFQKGDIAEGYSVSREKKESFPLTVTSAQKNPTAFYLCASNLRDRGFSGYTFGSGTRLTVV.

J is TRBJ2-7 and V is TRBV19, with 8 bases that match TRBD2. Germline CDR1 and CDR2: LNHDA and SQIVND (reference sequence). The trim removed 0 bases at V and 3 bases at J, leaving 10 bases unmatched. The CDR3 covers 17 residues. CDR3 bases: TGTGCCAGTAGTATAGATCACGGTACTAGCGGTCGCTACGAGCAGTACTTC. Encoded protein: CASSIDHGTSGRYEQYF.

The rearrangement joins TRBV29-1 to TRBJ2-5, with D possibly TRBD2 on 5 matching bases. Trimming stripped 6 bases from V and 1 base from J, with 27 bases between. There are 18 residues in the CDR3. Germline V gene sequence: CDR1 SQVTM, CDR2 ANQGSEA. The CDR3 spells CSVPHQRGSGTTQETQYF. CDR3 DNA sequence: TGCAGCGTGCCCCATCAACGTGGGAGCGGAACTACCCAAGAGACCCAGTACTTC.

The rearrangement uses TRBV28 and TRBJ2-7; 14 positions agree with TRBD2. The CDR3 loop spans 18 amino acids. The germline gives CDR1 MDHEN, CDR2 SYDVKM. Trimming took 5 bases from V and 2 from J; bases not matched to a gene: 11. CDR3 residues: CASSHRTSGRNTPYEQYF. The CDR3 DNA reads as TGTGCCAGCAGTCATAGGACTAGCGGGAGGAATACCCCCTACGAGCAGTACTTC.

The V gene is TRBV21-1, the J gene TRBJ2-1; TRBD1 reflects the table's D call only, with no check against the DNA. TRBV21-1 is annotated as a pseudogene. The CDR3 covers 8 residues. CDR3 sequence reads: CASRQEFF. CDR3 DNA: TGTGCCAGCCGACAGGAGTTCTTC.

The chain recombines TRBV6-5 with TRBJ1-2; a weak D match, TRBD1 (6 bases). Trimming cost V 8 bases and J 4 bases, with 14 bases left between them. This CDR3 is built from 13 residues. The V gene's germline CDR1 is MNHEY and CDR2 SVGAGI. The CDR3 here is CASQQGTSYGYTF. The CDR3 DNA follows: TGTGCCAGCCAGCAGGGGACTAGCTATGGCTACACCTTC.

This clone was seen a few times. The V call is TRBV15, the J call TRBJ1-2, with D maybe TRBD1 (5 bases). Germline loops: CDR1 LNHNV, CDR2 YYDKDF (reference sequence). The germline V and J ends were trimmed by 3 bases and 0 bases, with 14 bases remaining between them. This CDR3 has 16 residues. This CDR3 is CATSRAPTATNYGYTF. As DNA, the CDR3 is TGTGCCACCAGCAGGGCCCCGACAGCCACTAACTATGGCTACACCTTC.

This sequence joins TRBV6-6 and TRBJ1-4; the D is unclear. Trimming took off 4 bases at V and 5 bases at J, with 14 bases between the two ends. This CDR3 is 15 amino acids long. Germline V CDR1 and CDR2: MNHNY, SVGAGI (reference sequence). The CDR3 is CASSLPGGGNEKLFF. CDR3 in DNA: TGTGCCAGCAGTTTGCCGGGAGGAGGGAATGAAAAACTGTTTTTT.

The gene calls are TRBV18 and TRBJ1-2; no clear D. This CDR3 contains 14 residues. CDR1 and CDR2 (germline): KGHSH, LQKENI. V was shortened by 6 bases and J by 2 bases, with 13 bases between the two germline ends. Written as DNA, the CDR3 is TGTGCCAGCTCCCATGGGAGTGGGAACTATGGCTACACCTTC. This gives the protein CASSHGSGNYGYTF.

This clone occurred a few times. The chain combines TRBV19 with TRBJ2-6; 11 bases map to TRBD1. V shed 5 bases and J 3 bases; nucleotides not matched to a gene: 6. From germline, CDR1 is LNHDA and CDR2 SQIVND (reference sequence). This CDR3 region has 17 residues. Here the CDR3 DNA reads TGTGCCAGTAGTGATCCCGGGACAGGGGGTGGGGCCAACGTCCTGACTTTC. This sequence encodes CASSDPGTGGGANVLTF.

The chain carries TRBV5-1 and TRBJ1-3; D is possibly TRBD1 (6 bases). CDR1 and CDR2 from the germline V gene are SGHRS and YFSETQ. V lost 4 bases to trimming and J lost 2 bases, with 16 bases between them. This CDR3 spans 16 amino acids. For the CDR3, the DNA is TGCGCCAGCAGCCTCAGGGGACCCAACACTGGAAACACCATATATTTT. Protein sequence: CASSLRGPNTGNTIYF.

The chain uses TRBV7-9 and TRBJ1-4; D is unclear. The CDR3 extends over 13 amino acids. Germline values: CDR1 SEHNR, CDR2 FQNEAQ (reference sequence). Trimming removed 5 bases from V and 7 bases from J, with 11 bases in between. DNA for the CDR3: TGTGCCAGCAGCCCAGCCGGACTTGAAAAACTGTTTTTT. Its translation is CASSPAGLEKLFF.

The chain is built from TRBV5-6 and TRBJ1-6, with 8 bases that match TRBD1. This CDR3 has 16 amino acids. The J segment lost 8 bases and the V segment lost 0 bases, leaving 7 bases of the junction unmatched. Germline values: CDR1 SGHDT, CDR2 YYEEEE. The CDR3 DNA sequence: TGTGCCAGCAGCTTGGCCTCAGGACAGGGTGATTCACCCCTCCACTTT. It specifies CASSLASGQGDSPLHF.